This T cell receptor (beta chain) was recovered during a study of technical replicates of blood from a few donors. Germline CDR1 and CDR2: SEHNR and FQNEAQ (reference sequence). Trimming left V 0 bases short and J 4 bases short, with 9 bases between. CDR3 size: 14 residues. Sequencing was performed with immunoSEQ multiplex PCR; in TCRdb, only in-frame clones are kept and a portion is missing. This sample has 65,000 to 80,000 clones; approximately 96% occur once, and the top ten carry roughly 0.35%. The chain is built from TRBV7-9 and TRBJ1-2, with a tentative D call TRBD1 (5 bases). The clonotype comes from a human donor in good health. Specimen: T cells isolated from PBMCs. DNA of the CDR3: TGTGCCAGCAGCTTAGCGTTGACAGTCTATGGCTACACCTTC. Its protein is CASSLALTVYGYTF.